These 9 T cell receptor beta chains were all obtained from the same sample, sequenced in a study of cytomegalovirus exposure and HLA in healthy donors. PCR primers comprised 60 Vbeta and 13 Jbeta primers. The repertoire was sequenced with immunoSEQ multiplex PCR; TCRdb's copy has only in-frame clones and lacks some. Among approximately 150,000 clones listed, just under 85% were seen once. Material: PBMCs. These receptors originate from a woman aged 40 to 50 in good health and CMV-seronegative.

The rearrangement links TRBV5-1 to TRBJ2-6, with TRBD2 matching 8 bases. This CDR3 region has 18 residues. The germline CDR1 and CDR2 sequences are SGHRS and YFSETQ. The V segment lost 0 bases and the J segment 0 bases; nucleotides outside the gene matches: 5. The CDR3 reads CASSLVLAGSSGANVLTF. The CDR3 bases are TGCGCCAGCAGCTTGGTATTAGCGGGGAGCTCTGGGGCCAACGTCCTGACTTTC.

This clone came up a few times. This sequence joins TRBV5-8 and TRBJ1-1; 12 nucleotides match TRBD1. Germline CDR1 SGHTS, CDR2 YDEGEE. The CDR3 covers 14 residues. J was trimmed by 7 bases and V by 4 bases; bases with no gene match: 5. CDR3 bases: TGTGCCAGCAGCCCGGGACAGGGGGCAAGTGAAGCTTTCTTT. Amino acid sequence: CASSPGQGASEAFF.

This chain connects TRBV19 to TRBJ2-7; D unresolved. CDR3 length: 14 amino acids. Trimming shortened V by 5 bases and J by 2 bases, and 13 bases separated the two germline ends. Looked up from germline, CDR1 is LNHDA and CDR2 is SQIVND (reference sequence). CDR3 DNA sequence: TGTGCCAGTAGTCTTGACGCGGAGACCTACGAGCAGTACTTC. Encoded protein: CASSLDAETYEQYF. Using reference TRBV19 and TRBJ2-7 for the parts outside the CDR3, the full variable domain is DGGITQSPKYLFRKEGQNVTLSCEQNLNHDAMYWYRQDPGQGLRLIYYSQIVNDFQKGDIAEGYSVSREKKESFPLTVTSAQKNPTAFYLCASSLDAETYEQYFGPGTRLTVT.

The gene calls are TRBV11-3 and TRBJ2-7; D might be TRBD2 (5 bases). This CDR3 is 13 amino acids long. Germline V CDR1 and CDR2: SGHNT, YENEEA. V lost 3 bases, J lost 6 bases, and 12 bases lay in between. The CDR3 loop is CASSFAGTGEQYF. The CDR3 nucleotides read TGTGCCAGCAGCTTTGCGGGTACGGGCGAGCAGTACTTC.

This clone came up once. The gene calls are TRBV6-1 and TRBJ1-5; maybe TRBD1 (5 bases). Trimming shortened V by 3 bases and J by 2 bases, and 17 bases separated the two germline ends. Germline values: CDR1 MNHNS, CDR2 SASEGT. The CDR3 totals 17 residues. CDR3 sequence: CASSEAVQGWGNQPQHF. DNA of the CDR3: TGTGCCAGCAGTGAGGCCGTTCAGGGTTGGGGCAATCAGCCCCAGCATTTT.

This clone appeared once. V is TRBV28 and J is TRBJ2-7, with 10 bases lining up with TRBD2. V dropped 8 bases and J dropped 5; count of bases not matched to a gene: 9. The CDR3 is 14 amino acids. Per the germline V gene, CDR1 is MDHEN and CDR2 is SYDVKM. CDR3 region: CASSPSGSGDEQYF. The CDR3 coding sequence is TGTGCCAGCTCCCCTAGCGGGAGTGGCGACGAGCAGTACTTC.

This chain connects TRBV6-5 to TRBJ2-5; 8 positions agree with TRBD1. The assigned J gene may be wrong: the sequence end matches TRBJ2-7 better. The CDR3 sequence is 14 residues long. Germline V gives CDR1 MNHEY, CDR2 SVGAGI. Written as DNA, the CDR3 is TGTGCCAGCAGTTTCGACAGGGGAAGCGGCGAGCAGTACTTC. As protein: CASSFDRGSGEQYF.

The chain carries TRBV6-1 and TRBJ2-7; 13 nucleotides agree with TRBD2. Germline CDR1 MNHNS, CDR2 SASEGT. This CDR3 has 13 residues. V was clipped by 11 bases and J by 4 bases; unmatched bases: 5. CDR3 residues: CACRTSGRYEQYF. DNA for the CDR3: TGTGCCTGCCGGACTAGCGGGAGATACGAGCAGTACTTC.

The V and J genes are TRBV9 and TRBJ2-1; unclear D gene. This CDR3 is built from 12 residues. CDR1 SGDLS and CDR2 YYNGEE come from the germline V gene. Trimming stripped 0 bases from V and 7 bases from J, with 5 bases between. CDR3 sequence: CASSVDRNEQFF. CDR3 DNA sequence: TGTGCCAGCAGCGTAGATCGGAATGAGCAGTTCTTC.